Here is one TCR beta chain with its context. This sample also contains other DNA sequences that code for the same CDR3. Measured with immunoSEQ multiplex PCR; TCRdb has only the in-frame clones, and not every one. The table shows around 150,000 clones, with roughly 80% occurring only once. This record comes from a study of blood T cell repertoires in COVID-19. The clonotype originates from a man aged 55 to 70 with acute or convalescent COVID-19. The sequencing input was peripheral blood.

This chain's CDR3 is CASSLSGTGTYNEQFF. CDR3 in DNA: TGTGCCAGCAGCTTAAGTGGGACAGGGACCTACAATGAGCAGTTCTTC. The chain has TRBV7-3 and TRBJ2-1; 9 nucleotides match TRBD1. V shed 1 base, J shed 2 bases, and the junction held 3 bases outside the gene matches. The germline V gene has CDR1 SGHTA and CDR2 FQGTGA. The CDR3 is 16 amino acids.